Below are 17 T cell receptor beta chains sequenced from a single sample in a study of blood T cell repertoires in COVID-19. Produced via immunoSEQ multiplex PCR; TCRdb's table is partial and in-frame only. Among nearly 200,000 clones listed, roughly 81% were seen once. Material: peripheral blood. These receptors all come from a woman aged 70-85 years with active or convalescent COVID-19.

The rearrangement uses TRBV3-1 (or the pseudogene TRBV3-2) and TRBJ2-5, with 9 bases that match TRBD2. There are 16 residues in the CDR3. Germline V gene data show CDR1 as LGHDT and CDR2 as YNNKEL (reference sequence). The junction had 3 bases not matched to a gene; V was cut back by 1 base and J by 0 bases. CDR3 in amino acids: CASSQVTSGDQETQYF. The CDR3 region has the DNA TGTGCCAGCAGCCAAGTGACTAGCGGAGACCAAGAGACCCAGTACTTC.

The J gene is TRBJ2-7, the V gene TRBV6-6, with 7 bases that match TRBD1. The CDR3 has 13 residues. CDR1 and CDR2 from the germline V gene are MNHNY and SVGAGI (reference sequence). After removal of 6 bases from V and 2 bases from J, the junction contained 4 bases not matched to a gene. CDR3 bases: TGTGCCAGCAGCTTACAGGGGACCTACGAGCAGTACTTC. Residues: CASSLQGTYEQYF.

The J gene is TRBJ2-7, the V gene TRBV18; weak D call: TRBD2 (7 bases). CDR1 is KGHSH, CDR2 LQKENI, per germline. This CDR3 is 14 amino acids long. Trimming cost V 4 bases and J 3 bases, with 13 bases left between them. CDR3 nucleotide sequence: TGTGCCAGCTCACGGGGGCTAGCGGACTACGAGCAGTACTTC. This codes for CASSRGLADYEQYF.

The chain is built from TRBV7-3 and TRBJ2-3, with TRBD2 as a possible D gene (6 bases). Germline CDR1 reads SGHTA; CDR2 reads FQGTGA. This CDR3 is 15 amino acids long. V dropped 5 bases and J dropped 1 base, with 13 bases sitting between them. The CDR3 loop is CASSRGSSGTDTQYF. The CDR3 DNA sequence: TGTGCCAGCAGCCGGGGGAGTTCGGGCACAGATACGCAGTATTTT.

V usage is TRBV6-5 and J usage is TRBJ2-7; 8 nucleotides line up with TRBD1. Germline V CDR1 and CDR2: MNHEY, SVGAGI. The V gene end was trimmed by 8 bases and the J gene end by 3 bases; junction bases not matched to a gene: 12. The CDR3 is 15 amino acids. CDR3 nucleotide sequence: TGTGCCAGCCGGAGCTTGACAGGGGTAAGCTACGAGCAGTACTTC. Translated: CASRSLTGVSYEQYF.

The chain couples TRBV5-4 to TRBJ2-7; 14 bases fit TRBD2. Germline values: CDR1 SGHNT, CDR2 YYREEE (reference sequence). The CDR3 contains 15 residues. Trimming at V came to 4 bases and at J to 5 bases, leaving 5 bases not matched to a gene. CDR3 amino acids: CASSAGLAGVNEQYF. The CDR3 DNA reads as TGTGCCAGCAGCGCGGGACTAGCGGGAGTAAACGAGCAGTACTTC.

The J gene is TRBJ2-5, the V gene TRBV28; tentative D call: TRBD2 (5 bases). This CDR3 has 13 residues. The ends were cut back, 8 bases at V and 3 bases at J, with 13 bases in the middle. In germline, CDR1 is MDHEN, CDR2 SYDVKM. The CDR3 sequence: CASHGYGKETQYF. In nucleotides, the CDR3 is TGTGCCAGCCATGGGTACGGGAAAGAGACCCAGTACTTC.

The chain carries TRBV10-2 and TRBJ1-5; 8 nucleotides align to TRBD1. Germline loops: CDR1 WSHSY, CDR2 SAAADI. The CDR3 is 15 residues long. With 6 bases clipped from V and 2 bases from J, the junction kept 6 bases outside the gene matches. The CDR3 bases are TGCGCCAGCAGCCTGCAACAGGGGGGCAATCAGCCCCAGCATTTT. Translation: CASSLQQGGNQPQHF.

The rearrangement joins TRBV28 to TRBJ2-7; 7 bases line up with TRBD1. The CDR3 covers 15 residues. The germline CDR1 and CDR2 sequences are MDHEN and SYDVKM. J lost 5 bases, V lost 1 base, and 8 bases had no gene match. CDR3 loop: CASSLSSGQRDEQYF. The CDR3 region has the DNA TGTGCCAGCAGTTTATCATCGGGACAGAGGGACGAGCAGTACTTC.

The CDR3 sequence: CASSVAGQGAGETQYF. Written as DNA, the CDR3 is TGTGCCAGCAGCGTTGCGGGACAGGGAGCAGGGGAGACCCAGTACTTC. The chain recombines TRBV2 with TRBJ2-5; 9 bases are shared with TRBD1. Germline V gene lookup returns CDR1 SNHLY and CDR2 FYNNEI. Trimming at V came to 6 bases and at J to 5 bases, leaving 13 bases not matched to a gene. The CDR3 is 16 residues long.

In DNA, the CDR3 is TGCGCCAGCAGTGAAAACCTAAATCAGCCCCAGCATTTT. Translating gives CASSENLNQPQHF. The V gene is TRBV10-1, the J gene TRBJ1-5; D remains ambiguous. The germline CDR1 and CDR2 sequences are WNHNN and SYGVQD (reference sequence). V dropped 3 bases and J dropped 4 bases, with 7 bases sitting between them. CDR3 length equals 13 residues.

This clone was seen a handful of times. The chain carries TRBV7-9 and TRBJ2-7; 7 bases fit TRBD2. The CDR3 is 15 residues long. Germline loops: CDR1 SEHNR, CDR2 FQNEAQ (reference sequence). Losses at the gene ends were 5 bases for V and 1 base for J; bases not matched to a gene: 8. DNA of the CDR3: TGTGCCAGCAGCCCCTACAGCGGGAAATCCTACGAGCAGTACTTC. It encodes CASSPYSGKSYEQYF.

In its sample, this clone was seen a few times. The chain is built from TRBV6-1 and TRBJ2-3; D might be TRBD2 (5 bases). This CDR3 spans 16 amino acids. V was pared by 4 bases and J by 5 bases, with 19 bases between. Germline CDR1 is MNHNS and CDR2 is SASEGT. The CDR3 bases are TGTGCCAGCAGTGCTTCTAGTAGCCCAGGAGGAGATACGCAGTATTTT. It translates to CASSASSSPGGDTQYF.

The genes are TRBV4-2 and TRBJ2-2; tentatively, D is TRBD1 (8 bases). V dropped 0 bases and J dropped 0 bases, with 17 bases sitting between them. The germline V gene encodes CDR1 LGHNA and CDR2 YNFKEQ. This CDR3 has 19 amino acids. CDR3 in amino acids: CASSQDTGGGTSNTGELFF. Here the CDR3 DNA reads TGTGCCAGCAGCCAAGATACAGGGGGGGGGACCTCGAACACCGGGGAGCTGTTTTTT.

The chain joins TRBV5-1 to TRBJ1-1; 9 bases fit TRBD1. V lost 0 bases and J lost 4; bases outside the gene matches: 7. The CDR3 spans 16 residues. Germline CDR1 reads SGHRS; CDR2 reads YFSETQ. The CDR3 nucleotides are TGCGCCAGCAGCTTGGTGGGACAGGGACGGGGCACTGAAGCTTTCTTT. This encodes CASSLVGQGRGTEAFF.

This clone was seen only a few times. V usage is TRBV14 and J usage is TRBJ1-1; no clear D gene. CDR1 is SGHDN and CDR2 is FVKESK in the germline V gene. Trimming removed 3 bases from V and 1 base from J, with 9 bases in between. The CDR3 consists of 14 residues. The chain's CDR3 is CASSQETANTEAFF. CDR3 DNA sequence: TGTGCCAGCAGCCAGGAGACGGCGAACACTGAAGCTTTCTTT.

The chain has TRBV29-1 and TRBJ2-1; 7 positions agree with TRBD2. This CDR3 region has 13 residues. From germline, CDR1 is SQVTM and CDR2 ANQGSEA. J gave up 10 bases and V 3 bases, and 9 bases lay outside the gene matches. CDR3 bases: TGCAGCGTTGATGTCGCGGGAGCAGGGGAGCAGTTCTTC. It yields the protein CSVDVAGAGEQFF.